A selection of T cell receptor beta chains follows, all from one sample in a study of blood T cell repertoires in COVID-19. Sequenced by immunoSEQ multiplex PCR; TCRdb stores in-frame clones only, minus some. Of roughly 570,000 clones listed, about 89% are singletons. Sequenced sample: peripheral blood. The receptor source for this set is a woman between 50 and 59 years old with COVID-19, enrolled during active disease. Each CDR3 is given with its conserved first and last residue. A D gene is named only where the DNA matches it firmly. Some rows mark clone size as missing; the rest say once, few, many or name a class of expanded clone.

J gene	V gene	clone size	D gene	CDR3 DNA	CDR3 protein
TRBJ2-7	TRBV6-5	.	TRBD2	TGTGCCAGCAGTACATACCGGGACTACCACTACGAGCAGTACTTC	CASSTYRDYHYEQYF
TRBJ1-3	TRBV4-1	.	TRBD1	TGCGCCAGCAGCTACGACAGGGGGAGAGGAAACACCATATATTTT	CASSYDRGRGNTIYF
TRBJ2-3	TRBV2	.	.	TGTGCCAGCAGTGAGGAGGCCGGCTCCACAGATACGCAGTATTTT	CASSEEAGSTDTQYF
TRBJ1-2	TRBV2	few	.	TGTGCCAGCAGTGCGGGTTTACGCCAAGGTGGCTACACCTTC	CASSAGLRQGGYTF
TRBJ1-5	TRBV9	.	.	TGTGCCAGCAGCGTTGGACAGAGCAATCAGCCCCAGCATTTT	CASSVGQSNQPQHF
TRBJ1-1	TRBV5-4	.	.	TGTGCCAGCAGCTTTAGAAGTGAAGCTTTCTTT	CASSFRSEAFF
TRBJ2-7	TRBV5-1	.	TRBD1	TGCGCCAGCAGCTTGCAGACAGGGGTGGAGTACGAGCAGTACTTC	CASSLQTGVEYEQYF
TRBJ1-4	TRBV19	.	.	TGTGCCAGTAGTACAGGGGAACCAACTAATGAAAAACTGTTTTTT	CASSTGEPTNEKLFF
TRBJ1-4	TRBV7-7	.	.	TGTGCCAGCAGCTTAGCGCGGGGTGAAAAACTGTTTTTT	CASSLARGEKLFF
TRBJ2-7	TRBV27	.	TRBD1	TGTGCCAGCAGTCGACAGACAGGGGAAACCTACGAGCAGTACTTC	CASSRQTGETYEQYF
TRBJ2-3	TRBV9	.	.	TGTGCCAGCAGCGTTCTAGGGGGCACAGATACGCAGTATTTT	CASSVLGGTDTQYF
TRBJ1-5	TRBV5-1	.	.	TGCGCCAGCAGCCCAGGGGTTAGTGGCAATCAGCCCCAGCATTTT	CASSPGVSGNQPQHF
TRBJ1-2	TRBV25-1	.	.	TGTGCCAGCATGGGGGGGTTCTATGGCTACACCTTC	CASMGGFYGYTF
TRBJ1-2	TRBV5-1	.	TRBD1	TGCGCCAGCAGCTCGGGGGACAGGGAACTATCCCACGGGGGCTACACCTTC	CASSSGDRELSHGGYTF
TRBJ2-7	TRBV5-4	few	TRBD2	TGTGCCAGCAGTCATCCCGCGGGGGACGAGCAGTACTTC	CASSHPAGDEQYF
TRBJ2-7	TRBV27	.	TRBD2	TGTGCCAGCAGTTTGGCGGCGGGGGGGTCGTACGAGCAGTACTTC	CASSLAAGGSYEQYF
TRBJ1-1	TRBV30	.	.	TGTGCCTGGAGTGTAGCCAACACTGAAGCTTTCTTT	CAWSVANTEAFF
TRBJ2-3	TRBV28	.	.	TGTGCCAGCAGTTTATTGCCAGAACAAGATACGCAGTATTTT	CASSLLPEQDTQYF
TRBJ2-7	TRBV5-4	.	TRBD2	TGTGCCAGCAGCCTAACGGGGACTAGCGCCACCTACGAGCAGTACTTC	CASSLTGTSATYEQYF